The T cell receptor (beta chain) under discussion was sequenced for a study of cytomegalovirus exposure and HLA in healthy donors. General study results and limits: Listed as cytomegalovirus-associated were over 150 TCR beta chains. Common viral pathogens (according to a later analysis) appeared linked to several of the most significant clusters. Looking again later, the authors saw that most CMV-associated TCR beta chains seemed HLA-restricted.

Losses at the gene ends were 1 base for V and 5 bases for J; bases not matched to a gene: 16. Germline CDR1 reads MGHRA; CDR2 reads YSYEKL. The CDR3 totals 18 residues. Vbeta (60) and Jbeta (13) primers were used in the PCR. In the authors' workflow: An analysis performed later counted 72 million or so unique TCR beta chains (roughly 11 million of them shared). Profiled with immunoSEQ multiplex PCR; TCRdb holds only in-frame clones, not every one. V, J and clone size are taken as reported in that table, and D and trimming were inferred from the DNA itself. The sample contains about 130,000 clones, 80% of which appear only once. Concerning this clone: Its antigen remains unknown.

The V call is TRBV4-1, the J call TRBJ1-2, with TRBD1 identical over 7 bases. The sequence was collected from a man aged 35-49 years in good health and CMV-seronegative. The sequencing sample was made of PBMCs. This chain's CDR3 is CASSQGLRYGTVLYGYTF. The CDR3 bases are TGCGCCAGCAGCCAAGGCTTGAGATACGGGACAGTGTTGTATGGCTACACCTTC.